The 26 T cell receptor beta chains given below trace back to one sample, sequenced in a study of cytomegalovirus exposure and HLA in healthy donors. With 60 Vbeta and 13 Jbeta primers, the PCR was carried out. The table came from immunoSEQ multiplex PCR; TCRdb's copy has only in-frame clones and leaves some out. The table has 130,000 to 150,000 clones, around 72% seen once. Sequencing input: PBMCs. Receptor source: a man aged 40-55 years in good health and CMV-seronegative.

The V and J genes are TRBV23-1 and TRBJ1-4; 9 bases are a match to TRBD1. TRBV23-1 has ORF status, its function being uncertain. This CDR3 is built from 15 residues. V gave up 0 bases and J gave up 4 bases; unmatched junction bases: 0. The CDR3 is CASSQSTGGNEKLFF. The CDR3 DNA is TGCGCCAGCAGTCAATCGACAGGGGGTAATGAAAAACTGTTTTTT.

The gene calls are TRBV19 and TRBJ1-5; D remains ambiguous. CDR3 length equals 13 residues. Trimming stripped 5 bases from V and 2 bases from J, with 7 bases between. Germline V gene sequence: CDR1 LNHDA, CDR2 SQIVND (reference sequence). The CDR3 bases are TGTGCCAGTAGTTCCCCAGGCAATCAGCCCCAGCATTTT. Translated: CASSSPGNQPQHF. The complete variable domain, with remaining parts taken from reference TRBV19 and TRBJ1-5, reads DGGITQSPKYLFRKEGQNVTLSCEQNLNHDAMYWYRQDPGQGLRLIYYSQIVNDFQKGDIAEGYSVSREKKESFPLTVTSAQKNPTAFYLCASSSPGNQPQHFGDGTRLSIL.

The chain combines TRBV14 with TRBJ1-5; D unclear. CDR3 length equals 19 residues. CDR1 SGHDN and CDR2 FVKESK come from the germline V gene. V was pared by 8 bases and J by 2 bases, with 28 bases between. CDR3 nucleotide sequence: TGTGCCAGCGCAAAACCCCGGGATCTCTTTACGTCGGGCAATCAGCCCCAGCATTTT. Its protein product is CASAKPRDLFTSGNQPQHF.

The chain carries TRBV5-1 and TRBJ2-7; TRBD2 might be the D (6 bases). The CDR3 loop spans 16 amino acids. Germline loops: CDR1 SGHRS, CDR2 YFSETQ. Trimming removed 1 base from V and 3 bases from J, with 17 bases in between. The CDR3 here is CASSLPFGDSIYEQYF. CDR3 sequence (DNA): TGCGCCAGCAGCTTGCCCTTTGGGGACTCGATCTACGAGCAGTACTTC.

This clone was recorded once. The J gene is TRBJ2-3, the V gene TRBV11-3; D possibly corresponds to TRBD1 (6 bases). V was trimmed by 2 bases and J by 0 bases, leaving 12 bases between them. The CDR3 has 16 amino acids. CDR1 is SGHNT and CDR2 is YENEEA in the germline V gene. In nucleotides, the CDR3 is TGTGCCAGCAGCTTAAGTTTGGGACATAGCACAGATACGCAGTATTTT. Amino acids: CASSLSLGHSTDTQYF.

This chain joins TRBV5-1 and TRBJ1-1; a possible D gene is TRBD1 (6 bases). Germline V gene lookup returns CDR1 SGHRS and CDR2 YFSETQ. There are 18 residues in the CDR3. V lost 1 base to trimming and J lost 0 bases, with 19 bases between them. CDR3 DNA: TGCGCCAGCAGCTTGATGTTGGGGGCGGCGACGATGAACACTGAAGCTTTCTTT. As protein: CASSLMLGAATMNTEAFF.

CDR3 in DNA: TGTGCCACCAGCACATGGGGGGGTTACAATGAGCAGTTCTTC. This gives the protein CATSTWGGYNEQFF. This chain connects TRBV15 to TRBJ2-1; 7 nucleotides line up with TRBD2. Trimming at V came to 4 bases and at J to 4 bases, leaving 4 bases not matched to a gene. This CDR3 spans 14 amino acids. The germline CDR1 and CDR2 sequences are LNHNV and YYDKDF (reference sequence).

This chain connects TRBV19 to TRBJ1-5, with 9 bases matching TRBD1. The CDR3 loop spans 15 amino acids. CDR1 is LNHDA, CDR2 SQIVND, per germline (reference sequence). V shed 9 bases and J 2 bases; nucleotides not matched to a gene: 8. CDR3 amino acids: CASNRDRVGNQPQHF. DNA of the CDR3: TGTGCCAGCAACCGGGACAGGGTGGGCAATCAGCCCCAGCATTTT.

This sequence joins TRBV6-1 and TRBJ1-4, with D possibly TRBD1 on 6 matching bases. Germline V lookup: CDR1 MNHNS, CDR2 SASEGT. The CDR3 contains 16 residues. The V and J ends lost 4 bases and 4 bases respectively, with 16 bases between them. The DNA for the CDR3 is TGTGCCAGCAGTGCCCTGTGGGGACACAGTAATGAAAAACTGTTTTTT. Protein sequence: CASSALWGHSNEKLFF.

This clone was counted between two and nine times. This chain uses TRBV7-8 with TRBJ1-3; 7 bases align to TRBD1. The CDR3 is made up of 16 amino acids. V shed 5 bases, J shed 1 base, and the junction held 8 bases outside the gene matches. The germline gives CDR1 SGHVS, CDR2 FQNEAQ. The CDR3 sequence is CASSGRQQGSGNTIYF. CDR3 sequence (DNA): TGTGCCAGCAGCGGTCGACAACAGGGGTCTGGAAACACCATATATTTT.

The V call is TRBV30, the J call TRBJ2-4; TRBD1 aligns across 7 bases. Germline CDR1 reads GTSNPN; CDR2 reads SVGIG (reference sequence). Unmatched junction bases numbered 12, after V lost 3 bases and J lost 7 bases. The CDR3 is 15 residues long. Written as DNA, the CDR3 is TGTGCCTGGAGCGGGAAAGGGGGCCTTTCGAACATTCAGTACTTC. Translating gives CAWSGKGGLSNIQYF.

V gene TRBV18 combines with J gene TRBJ1-1, with D hard to call. The germline V gene encodes CDR1 KGHSH and CDR2 LQKENI. V shed 3 bases and J shed 0 bases, with 5 bases lying between them. CDR3 length equals 13 residues. The CDR3 spells CASSPIMNTEAFF. CDR3 nucleotide sequence: TGTGCCAGCTCACCCATCATGAACACTGAAGCTTTCTTT.

This rearrangement joins TRBV19 to TRBJ2-3; D is ambiguous. There are 13 residues in the CDR3. Germline V gene data show CDR1 as LNHDA and CDR2 as SQIVND (reference sequence). Trimming took off 5 bases at V and 1 base at J, with 7 bases between the two ends. CDR3 nucleotide sequence: TGTGCCAGTAGTTTTCAGGGCACAGATACGCAGTATTTT. Encoded protein: CASSFQGTDTQYF.

The gene calls are TRBV28 and TRBJ2-1; the match to TRBD2 covers 7 bases. V was pared by 6 bases and J by 0 bases, with 14 bases of the junction left unmatched. The V gene's germline CDR1 is MDHEN and CDR2 SYDVKM. The CDR3 is 18 residues long. This chain's CDR3 is CASRPGRDYPSSYNEQFF. DNA for the CDR3: TGTGCCAGCAGGCCAGGTCGGGACTACCCGAGCTCCTACAATGAGCAGTTCTTC.

V is TRBV5-1 and J is TRBJ2-3; TRBD2 matches at 11 bases. V lost 4 bases to trimming and J lost 2 bases; unmatched junction nucleotides: 6. Germline CDR1 SGHRS, CDR2 YFSETQ. The CDR3 has 16 amino acids. The CDR3 here is CASSRTSGGYTDTQYF. CDR3 bases: TGCGCCAGCAGCCGAACTAGCGGGGGATACACAGATACGCAGTATTTT.

This chain links TRBV5-1 with TRBJ2-7; D gene ambiguous. The CDR3 runs to 15 residues. Per the germline V gene, CDR1 is SGHRS and CDR2 is YFSETQ. V was clipped by 1 base and J by 6 bases, with 17 bases between them. Here the CDR3 DNA reads TGCGCCAGCAGCTTGTCTCAGGTCCTCAGTGCCGAGCAGTACTTC. It specifies CASSLSQVLSAEQYF.

The chain links TRBV2 to TRBJ1-5, with 12 bases aligning to TRBD1. Trimming removed 6 bases from V and 7 bases from J; junction bases left unmatched: 7. This CDR3 contains 15 residues. The germline gives CDR1 SNHLY, CDR2 FYNNEI. DNA for the CDR3: TGTGCCAGCAGCCCCGGGACAGGGGGCGTCCAGCCCCAGCATTTT. Its translation is CASSPGTGGVQPQHF. Supplemented by reference TRBV2 and TRBJ1-5, the full variable domain reads EPEVTQTPSHQVTQMGQEVILRCVPISNHLYFYWYRQILGQKVEFLVSFYNNEISEKSEIFDDQFSVERPDGSNFTLKIRSTKLEDSAMYFCASSPGTGGVQPQHFGDGTRLSIL.

This chain connects TRBV10-2 to TRBJ2-7; 10 bases agree with TRBD2. The CDR3 totals 15 residues. CDR1 is WSHSY and CDR2 is SAAADI in the germline V gene. J was trimmed by 3 bases and V by 7 bases; bases with no gene match: 9. The CDR3 nucleotides read TGCGCCAGCAATCCGAGCGGGGGGGTTAGCTACGAGCAGTACTTC. Translating it yields CASNPSGGVSYEQYF.

The rearrangement joins TRBV11-2 to TRBJ2-2; 10 nucleotides agree with TRBD2. Germline CDR1 is SGHAT and CDR2 is FQNNGV. The CDR3 sequence is 16 residues long. The junction had 3 bases not matched to a gene; V was cut back by 1 base and J by 4 bases. The CDR3 DNA is TGTGCCAGCAGCTTAGTACTAGCGGGATTCACCGGGGAGCTGTTTTTT. Translation: CASSLVLAGFTGELFF.

The rearrangement joins TRBV5-1 to TRBJ2-1; the match to TRBD1 covers 7 bases. The CDR3 totals 16 residues. J was trimmed by 4 bases and V by 0 bases; bases with no gene match: 7. Germline V gene lookup returns CDR1 SGHRS and CDR2 YFSETQ. CDR3 nucleotides: TGCGCCAGCAGCTTGGCCAGGACAGGATCTTACAATGAGCAGTTCTTC. Its protein is CASSLARTGSYNEQFF.

This chain connects TRBV9 to TRBJ1-6; D is perhaps TRBD1 (5 bases). V lost 10 bases, J lost 7 bases, and 18 bases lay in between. The CDR3 has 14 residues. Per germline, CDR1 SGDLS and CDR2 YYNGEE. CDR3 nucleotides: TGTGCCGGAAAGGGACGGGAGAAAAATTCACCCCTCCACTTT. Its translation: CAGKGREKNSPLHF.

This clone was observed a few times. The J gene is TRBJ2-5, the V gene TRBV6-5, with 8 bases fitting TRBD2. The J call could be wrong; TRBJ2-7 is a better fit for the DNA end. Germline CDR1 MNHEY, CDR2 SVGAGI. The CDR3 has 15 residues. The CDR3 loop reads CASSYSGGGPYEQYF. The DNA for the CDR3 is TGTGCCAGCAGTTACTCGGGCGGGGGGCCCTACGAGCAGTACTTC.

V usage is TRBV18 and J usage is TRBJ2-3, with 7 bases matching TRBD2. This CDR3 contains 16 residues. Germline CDR1 and CDR2: KGHSH and LQKENI. V lost 4 bases, J lost 8 bases, and 15 bases stayed unmatched. The CDR3: CASSRNLTSVRTTQYF. The CDR3 DNA is TGTGCCAGCTCACGGAACCTTACTAGCGTCCGTACTACGCAGTATTTT.

The chain has TRBV5-1 and TRBJ2-2; TRBD1 is a possible D gene (6 bases). V was pared by 2 bases and J by 5 bases, with 16 bases between. Per the germline V gene, CDR1 is SGHRS and CDR2 is YFSETQ. The CDR3 has 16 residues. In DNA form, the CDR3 reads TGCGCCAGCAGCTTTCAACAGGGTGGAGAGACCGGGGAGCTGTTTTTT. This translates into CASSFQQGGETGELFF.

The gene calls are TRBV7-6 and TRBJ2-2; 8 bases are a match to TRBD2. This CDR3 is 15 amino acids long. The V and J ends lost 8 bases and 2 bases, in that order; junction bases with no gene match: 7. Germline CDR1 and CDR2: SGHVS and FNYEAQ. CDR3 sequence: CASSIRGGNTGELFF. For the CDR3, the DNA is TGTGCCAGCTCGATCCGGGGGGGCAACACCGGGGAGCTGTTTTTT.

This rearrangement joins TRBV5-1 to TRBJ2-7, with a possible D match to TRBD1 (6 bases). Germline loops: CDR1 SGHRS, CDR2 YFSETQ. V lost 4 bases and J 1 base, leaving 24 bases between the germline ends. This CDR3 contains 18 residues. The CDR3 sequence is CASSGPGAHQAASYEQYF. The CDR3 bases are TGCGCCAGCAGCGGCCCAGGGGCCCACCAAGCGGCGTCCTACGAGCAGTACTTC.